The 17 T cell receptor beta chains given below trace back to one sample, sequenced in a study of human thymus T cells. Clones were read by immunoSEQ multiplex PCR, and TCRdb kept only the in-frame ones, dropping some. The sample contains roughly 120,000 clones, around 95% of which appear only once. During corrective heart surgery, resections were taken, and the thymus tissue came from them. The source material was thymus tissue. The receptors stem from a boy younger than two with a congenital heart defect but otherwise immunologically healthy.

This rearrangement joins TRBV5-1 to TRBJ1-1, with 7 bases identical to TRBD1. The CDR3 runs to 15 residues. From germline, CDR1 is SGHRS and CDR2 YFSETQ. The V and J ends lost 4 bases and 1 base, in that order; junction bases with no gene match: 7. The CDR3 nucleotides are TGCGCCAGCAGCCTTCTCGGACAGGAGAACACTGAAGCTTTCTTT. Protein product: CASSLLGQENTEAFF.

The chain uses TRBV4-3 and TRBJ2-1; TRBD2 agrees at 8 bases. Germline assignment: CDR1 LGHNA and CDR2 YSLEER. There are 15 residues in the CDR3. Losses at the gene ends were 2 bases for V and 3 bases for J; bases not matched to a gene: 3. The CDR3 spells CASSQQLAVYNEQFF. The CDR3 coding sequence is TGCGCCAGCAGCCAACAACTAGCGGTCTACAATGAGCAGTTCTTC.

The J gene is TRBJ1-6, the V gene TRBV19; D remains ambiguous. V lost 7 bases, J lost 10 bases, and 14 bases lay in between. Germline CDR1 reads LNHDA; CDR2 reads SQIVND (reference sequence). This CDR3 spans 13 amino acids. CDR3 coding DNA: TGTGCCAGTACCGCGGGCAGTGGGTCACCCCTCCACTTT. Amino acid sequence: CASTAGSGSPLHF.

The rearrangement links TRBV12-5 to TRBJ2-2; D is unclear. Per germline, CDR1 LGHNT and CDR2 FRNRAP. The CDR3 covers 17 residues. CDR3 sequence: CASFSEHLPANTGELFF. The CDR3 nucleotides are TGTGCGAGCTTTTCCGAGCACCTACCTGCGAACACCGGGGAGCTGTTTTTT.

J is TRBJ2-5 and V is TRBV12-5; TRBD1 matches at 12 bases. Losses at the gene ends were 6 bases for V and 4 bases for J; bases not matched to a gene: 15. Germline V gives CDR1 LGHNT, CDR2 FRNRAP. The CDR3 is 18 amino acids. CDR3 protein: CASGLIPRRDRGLETQYF. Here the CDR3 DNA reads TGTGCTAGTGGCCTGATACCACGGAGGGACAGGGGGCTAGAGACCCAGTACTTC.

This clone was observed a handful of times. The chain links TRBV5-1 to TRBJ1-1, with D uncertain. Trimming took 4 bases from V and 4 from J, leaving 11 bases between them. CDR1 is SGHRS and CDR2 is YFSETQ in the germline V gene. The CDR3 has 13 residues. As DNA, the CDR3 is TGCGCCAGCAGCAGGACCCTGGGCACTGAAGCTTTCTTT. Protein sequence: CASSRTLGTEAFF.

J is TRBJ2-7 and V is TRBV28; D remains ambiguous. V lost 5 bases, J lost 4 bases, and 9 bases lay in between. CDR3 length equals 12 residues. Per germline, CDR1 MDHEN and CDR2 SYDVKM. CDR3 residues: CASSPPFYEQYF. The CDR3 nucleotides are TGTGCCAGCAGTCCTCCCTTTTACGAGCAGTACTTC. Together with reference TRBV28 and TRBJ2-7, the CDR3 gives the full variable domain: DVKVTQSSRYLVKRTGEKVFLECVQDMDHENMFWYRQDPGLGLRLIYFSYDVKMKEKGDIPEGYSVSREKKERFSLILESASTNQTSMYLCASSPPFYEQYFGPGTRLTVT.

V gene TRBV15 combines with J gene TRBJ2-7; no reliable D call. The CDR3 spans 13 residues. Trimming took off 1 base at V and 3 bases at J, with 7 bases between the two ends. Germline V lookup: CDR1 LNHNV, CDR2 YYDKDF (reference sequence). CDR3 residues: CATSRVVSYEQYF. In DNA, the CDR3 is TGTGCCACCAGCAGAGTAGTCAGCTACGAGCAGTACTTC.

V gene TRBV28 combines with J gene TRBJ2-3; 9 bases line up with TRBD2. With V trimmed by 6 bases and J by 1 base, 5 bases remained unmatched. CDR1 MDHEN and CDR2 SYDVKM come from the germline V gene. The CDR3 is made up of 15 amino acids. DNA for the CDR3: TGTGCCAGCAGACCTAGCGGGGCTGGCACAGATACGCAGTATTTT. Residues: CASRPSGAGTDTQYF.

The chain recombines TRBV28 with TRBJ1-5; D remains unclear. Germline V gives CDR1 MDHEN, CDR2 SYDVKM. The V and J ends lost 3 bases and 0 bases respectively, with 6 bases between them. The CDR3 contains 14 residues. CDR3 residues: CASSFPDSNQPQHF. The CDR3 DNA reads TGTGCCAGCAGTTTCCCAGATAGCAATCAGCCCCAGCATTTT.

The V call is TRBV10-3, the J call TRBJ1-2; D is uncertain. The CDR3 runs to 13 residues. Trimming shortened V by 4 bases and J by 1 base, and 7 bases separated the two germline ends. CDR1 and CDR2 from the germline V gene are ENHRY and SYGVKD. The CDR3 here is CAISARLNYGYTF. The CDR3 nucleotides read TGTGCCATCAGTGCCCGGCTTAACTATGGCTACACCTTC.

This CDR3 is CASPQGQGNQPQHF. CDR3 DNA sequence: TGTGCCAGTCCACAGGGACAGGGTAATCAGCCCCAGCATTTT. The chain joins TRBV5-3 to TRBJ1-5, with TRBD1 matching 9 bases. TRBV5-3 has ORF status, its function being uncertain. The CDR3 covers 14 residues. V was pared by 8 bases and J by 4 bases, with 7 bases of the junction left unmatched.

J is TRBJ1-4 and V is TRBV7-9; 7 bases are a match to TRBD1. V gave up 5 bases and J gave up 6 bases; unmatched junction bases: 21. The germline CDR1 and CDR2 sequences are SEHNR and FQNEAQ (reference sequence). The CDR3 is 19 residues long. The CDR3 DNA reads TGTGCCAGCAGCAACCGCCTTGGCGGGACAGTTCAATTTTATGAAAAACTGTTTTTT. Translation gives CASSNRLGGTVQFYEKLFF.

This clone appeared once. The chain uses TRBV27 and TRBJ1-6; 8 bases map to TRBD1. Per the germline V gene, CDR1 is MNHEY and CDR2 is SMNVEV (reference sequence). The CDR3 is 19 residues long. V shed 4 bases and J 10 bases; nucleotides not matched to a gene: 21. Here the CDR3 reads CASSSQGRPRTGGGSPLHF. The CDR3 region has the DNA TGTGCCAGCAGTTCTCAGGGCCGCCCACGCACAGGGGGTGGATCACCCCTCCACTTT.

The rearrangement links TRBV25-1 to TRBJ2-7, with TRBD2 identical over 8 bases. Germline lookup yields CDR1 MGHDK and CDR2 SYGVNS. The CDR3 has 15 amino acids. After removal of 4 bases from V and 7 bases from J, the junction contained 12 bases not matched to a gene. The CDR3 is CASSAGGTGPFEQYF. CDR3 bases: TGTGCCAGCAGTGCGGGGGGGACCGGGCCTTTTGAGCAGTACTTC.

The CDR3 spells CASSLDRSTDTQYF. CDR3 in DNA: TGTGCCAGCAGTTTAGACCGTAGCACAGATACGCAGTATTTT. V usage is TRBV28 and J usage is TRBJ2-3; D is unresolved. The V end lost 2 bases, the J end lost 0 bases, and 6 bases lay between the germline ends. Germline loops: CDR1 MDHEN, CDR2 SYDVKM. The CDR3 has 14 amino acids.

This clone has only one observation. The chain couples TRBV15 to TRBJ1-2; D is unresolved. The CDR3 loop spans 18 amino acids. The germline V and J ends were trimmed by 0 bases and 5 bases, with 22 bases remaining between them. Germline-derived CDR1 and CDR2 are LNHNV and YYDKDF (reference sequence). CDR3 coding DNA: TGTGCCACCAGCAGAGATCTTCCACCCACCATTCCTAGATATGGCTACACCTTC. Translated, it gives CATSRDLPPTIPRYGYTF.